This TCR beta chain was profiled in a study of cytomegalovirus exposure and HLA in healthy donors (dated by TCRdb to 2015 to 2018). About the investigation overall: According to an earlier analysis of around 600 of the donors, about 179 million T cells yielded 95 million to 140 million unique TCR beta sequences and about 300 Gb of sequence data. The aim of the study was to test whether cataloging public T cell receptors could identify signatures of past pathogen exposure. Besides the first cohort of more than 650 subjects, a separate validation cohort made up of 120 different subjects was used. To predict cytomegalovirus infection status, the study brought together high-throughput TCR immunosequencing, statistical association of individual TCRs with disease status, and machine learning. An earlier analysis of 587 of the donors used high-throughput TCR beta sequencing to judge whether each TCR beta V gene segment behaved as functional or pseudogenic. Alongside the repertoire data, information on donor age, sex, ethnicity and CMV serostatus was compiled. All discovery cohort repertoires had been generated using a single sequencing platform. An early release that covered some 640 HLA-typed donors contained around 300 gigabases of sequencing data and some 87 million unique TCR sequences. Rather than using new phenotypic data, the later analysis identified candidate immune exposures from TCR beta sequences and from how often those sequences occurred across donors. Both class I and class II loci were covered by HLA typing, at four-digit resolution. Among around 400 genotyped donors of the cohort, an average of 235,054 unique TCR beta nucleotide sequences were sequenced per donor, 15% to 20% of them non-productive. A later genetic analysis took genome-wide SNP genotypes for about three fifths of the 666 donors and used that subset as a discovery cohort. The study used immunosequencing to profile the T cell repertoires of approximately 630 subjects and linked those repertoires to cytomegalovirus serostatus. The number of donors typed differed by locus, with roughly 629-640 for A, B, C, DRB1 and DQB1, more than 500 for DQA1, 600 to 610 for DPA1, and about 450 for DPB1. Among the roughly 400 genotyped donors, around 81% belonged to the genetic ancestry cluster associated with self-reported Caucasian donors. In a later analysis, previously published TCR beta repertoires from several hundred donors were re-analyzed and high-resolution HLA genotyping was added so that TCR occurrence patterns could be studied. Roughly 5 DR-DQ haplotypes were handled as single units for association and clustering, since linkage in the cohort was strong. Study-level results and caveats: In a later analysis, several top co-occurrence clusters were reported to appear linked to parvovirus B19, influenza, CMV and Epstein-Barr virus. The cohort was sequenced for TCR beta chains only, and without alpha or paired-chain data the features that could be detected were limited. It was suggested by the authors that the approach could potentially be generalized to other disease states and immunological phenotypes. Most TCR sequences were observed very rarely across donors, whereas some public TCRs were present in many individuals. HLA typing was unavailable for some donors at each locus, so association tests used only the typed subset. Linkage disequilibrium might explain the correlated functional status among segregating V segments, but an unknown experimental factor could not be excluded. A later genetic analysis reported fewer N-insertions in productive TCRs among donors in an Asian-associated ancestry cluster than the approximately 670-donor mean. When HLA alleles, especially DR and DQ, strongly co-occurred, attributing TCR associations to individual alleles was difficult. The earlier analysis of approximately 540 of the donors excluded fewer than 20 rarely observed V segments, including chromosome 9 orphons, because counts were too low. Immune exposure information for the cohort was limited to CMV serostatus. In a later genetic analysis, a missense DCLRE1C variant was associated with V-gene and J-gene trimming of TCR beta chains, and the association was replicated in an independent cohort. Compared with equally common non-associated chains, HLA-associated TCR beta chains in a later analysis were more clonally expanded and had lower generation probabilities. In vitro tests confirmed that a few of the cytomegalovirus-associated TCR beta chains recognize cytomegalovirus antigens. The study listed around 160 TCR beta chains as associated with cytomegalovirus. The 87-base-pair reads could not distinguish some IMGT-functional V segments, including TRBV6-2 and TRBV6-3, so those segments were excluded. In a later analysis, most CMV-associated TCR beta chains were found to appear HLA-restricted, with HLA associations seemingly driven largely by CMV exposure. In a later analysis, the rate of TCR association differed among HLA loci, with DRB1 alleles having the most associated TCRs and HLA-C alleles having the fewest. A group of highly shared sequence variants was considered likely to be a technical artifact of the sequencing pipeline. The classifier was reported to diagnose cytomegalovirus status with high specificity and sensitivity in both the original cohort and the validation cohort. Presence/absence analyses assumed roughly uniform sequencing depth across donors, an assumption that may not hold. A further reported finding was that TCR beta sequences accurately predicted the HLA-A and HLA-B alleles for most subjects in the first cohort. In a later analysis, over 15,000 TCR beta sequences were associated with specific HLA alleles at a false discovery rate of 0.05. In an earlier analysis of approximately 590 of the donors, most TCR beta V segments appeared in productive rearrangements about 87% or about 30% of the time, broadly matching IMGT annotations.

Reading from cysteine to phenylalanine, the CDR3 counts 13 amino acids. Left in the record is the CDR3 DNA by itself, 39 bases read in frame from the first base. Via the germline V gene, CDR1 is MNHEY and CDR2 SVGAGI. Trimming removed 8 bases from V and 4 bases from J; the gene matches leave 5 bases unexplained. Remarks on this clone: The target of this receptor is not known. Per-base quality was not reported, and no clone a single base away is much larger than it.

Receptors were amplified or captured by the immunoSEQ multiplex PCR assay. The multiplex PCR relied on a mix of 60 forward primers for TCR Vbeta segments and 13 reverse primers for TCR Jbeta segments. A multiplex PCR assay on genomic DNA amplified the CDR3 region of rearranged TCR beta genes. The Illumina HiSeq System was used to sequence the amplified TCR beta libraries as 87-base-pair reads. From the authors' description of their analysis: A later analysis tallied around 80 million unique TCR beta chains across the approximately 670 repertoires, and some 10 million of those chains were shared by two or more donors. Raw reads were error-corrected and collapsed into unique sequences by a nearest-neighbor algorithm in which closely related sequences were merged to remove PCR and sequencing errors. To assign V, D and J gene segments, CDR3 sequences were aligned to IMGT reference sequences. Each retained sequence needed at least a six-nucleotide match to both a V gene segment and a J gene segment. A rearrangement counted as productive if the CDR3 had no stop codons and remained in frame with V and J, and every other rearrangement counted as non-productive. Following IMGT convention, CDR3 was defined as the stretch from the second conserved V-encoded cysteine to the conserved J-encoded phenylalanine. In an earlier analysis of more than 550 of the donors, sequences lacking an unambiguous match to a single V gene segment were excluded. In an earlier analysis of approximately 560 of the donors, a V segment was called functional when productive rearrangements were above 56.7%, and segregating when the standard deviation between donors exceeded 5%. A statistical classification framework was built to diagnose cytomegalovirus status from the catalog of TCR beta chain sequences. V and J gene assignment, in a later analysis, came from comparing TCR nucleotide sequences with IMGT/GENE-DB human TR gene sequences. In a later analysis, CDR3 sequences and most-parsimonious VDJ recombination scenarios were assigned using the TCRdist pipeline. In a later analysis, each TCR beta chain was defined by its CDR3 amino acid sequence together with its V-gene family, and reads without a unique V-gene family were excluded. In a later analysis, fewer than 650 highly shared, low-generation-probability nucleotide sequences were removed to address suspected cross-contamination and a sequencing artifact. For each public chain, a later analysis derived a clonal expansion index from normalized ranks of inferred template counts within each repertoire. In a later analysis, generation probabilities were computed with a VDJ recombination model fitted to out-of-frame rearrangements, and the resulting probabilities were checked against IGoR. A later analysis scored TCR-TCR, TCR-HLA and TCR-CMV co-occurrence with hypergeometric tests, applying a repertoire-size bias correction to TCR pairs. In a later analysis, false discovery rates were estimated by permuting HLA or CMV assignments 20 times. In a later analysis, co-occurring TCRs were grouped using DBSCAN, with TCRdist sequence similarity added in when clustering inside HLA-allele-positive subsets. Repertoires with fewer than 30,000 or more than 120,000 public chains were left out of co-occurrence clustering, as were five repertoires with anomalous nucleotide sharing. The clones in this table, taken by TCRdb from immuneACCESS, are in-frame only. Not every clone is retained; where verified, under half of the shortfall comes from an unresolved V gene, and the cause of the rest is unknown. V, J and clone size are those of that table, while D and trimming were read from the DNA. A total of 100,000 to 150,000 clones appear in this sample, about 73% of them only once. The top ten clones comprise approximately 3.8% of the sample.

The cohort was made up of 650 to 700 healthy bone marrow donors. All cohort members were sampled while nominally healthy, although unrecorded immune exposures were likely present. The donor tested CMV seronegative, placing the donor among the 350 to 400 seronegative members of the cohort. A peripheral blood sample was collected from each donor, and TCR beta sequencing was performed on peripheral blood mononuclear cells. The Qiagen DNeasy Blood Extraction Kit was used to extract genomic DNA from the blood cell samples. The sequence derives from a woman in her thirties or forties in good health and CMV-seronegative. The sequence is built from TRBV6-5 and TRBJ1-2; 9 of the junction bases match TRBD1. The source material was PBMCs. The CDR3 loop reads CASQAGQGYGYTF. The DNA sequence reads TGTGCCAGCCAGGCGGGACAGGGCTATGGCTACACCTTC.